The sequence of this TCR beta chain was determined in a study of shared clonotypes between healthy human individuals. Investigators divided CD4+ cells into CD45RA+ naive and CD45RA-negative memory subsets. This CDR3 has 21 amino acids. Germline V lookup: CDR1 SGDLS, CDR2 YYNGEE. V was clipped by 3 bases and J by 6 bases; unmatched bases: 19. The repertoire was sequenced with immunoSEQ multiplex PCR; TCRdb's copy has only in-frame clones and lacks some. The data contain about 1.5 million clones, 95% to 99% of them seen just once; the ten biggest clones take up about 0.45%. The TCR comes from a man aged 25-45 years in good health. Sample: naive CD4+ T cells sorted from blood. Sample subset: CD45RA+ positively selected. The rearrangement links TRBV9 to TRBJ2-2; 14 nucleotides agree with TRBD2. The CDR3 loop reads CASSARPGLAGEPNLAGELFF. CDR3 DNA: TGTGCCAGCAGCGCCCGGCCGGGACTAGCGGGGGAGCCTAACCTAGCCGGGGAGCTGTTTTTT.